This is a list of T cell receptor beta chains from one sample in a study of OX40 agonist ivuxolimab in advanced cancers. This table comes from immunoSEQ multiplex PCR, and its TCRdb copy is limited to in-frame clones, with some not included. The sample lists approximately 70,000 clones, just over 90% occurring once. Sequenced material: CD4+ or CD8+ T cells sorted from blood, taken in a trial of the OX40 agonist ivuxolimab. Receptors originate from an adult with an advanced solid tumor such as melanoma, head and neck, liver or kidney cancer. Each CDR3 is given with its conserved first and last residue. The D gene is left open where the match is weak. Clone size is not always given. Where it is, it says once, few, many or a class for expanded clones.

-	-	TRBV28	TRBJ2-7	TGTGCCACCCTCCCTGGACCTCCCTACGAGCAGTACTTC	CATLPGPPYEQYF
-	-	TRBV7-7	TRBJ2-5	TGTGCTAGCAGCGAGCGTGGGGGATATGGAGAGACCCAGTACTTC	CASSERGGYGETQYF
-	-	TRBV6-9	TRBJ2-2	TGTGCCAGCAGTTACGATCCGGCCGGGGAGCTGTTTTTT	CASSYDPAGELFF
TRBD2	-	TRBV4-1	TRBJ2-1	TGCGCCAGCAGCCGCGGACCCACGACTAGCGGGAGTGGGAATGAGCAGTTCTTC	CASSRGPTTSGSGNEQFF
-	-	TRBV21-1	TRBJ2-7	TGTGCCAGCAGCATCCGCTGTGGTGGGGGAAAGGTAAAGGTCGAGCAGTACTTC	CASSIRCGGGKVKVEQYF
TRBD2	once	TRBV5-4	TRBJ2-2	TGTGCCAGCAGCAAAAATAGCGGGGGCACCGGGGAGCTGTTTTTT	CASSKNSGGTGELFF
-	-	TRBV4-1	TRBJ2-1	TGCGCCAGCAGGAGCGGGCCTTACTCCTACAATGAGCAGTTCTTC	CASRSGPYSYNEQFF
-	-	TRBV6-5	TRBJ2-2	TGTGCCAGCAGGAAGACCGGGGAGCTGTTTTTT	CASRKTGELFF
TRBD1	-	TRBV2	TRBJ2-2	TGTGCCAGCAGGGGGGGGACAGGGAGAGCCGGGGAGCTGTTTTTT	CASRGGTGRAGELFF
-	-	TRBV7-2	TRBJ1-5	TGTGCCAGCAGCTTAGGGAGGGGAGTTGATCAGCCCCAGCATTTT	CASSLGRGVDQPQHF
-	once	TRBV5-4	TRBJ2-1	TGTGCCAGCAGTCCGACTAACAATGAGCAGTTCTTC	CASSPTNNEQFF
-	once	TRBV5-1	TRBJ2-5	TGCGCCAGCTCTACCGGCAGGCAACAAGAGACCCAGTACTTC	CASSTGRQQETQYF
TRBD1	-	TRBV7-2	TRBJ2-1	TGTGCCAGCAGCTTAGCCCTCGGACAGGGCGAGCAGTTCTTC	CASSLALGQGEQFF
-	-	TRBV9	TRBJ2-5	TGTGCCAGCAGCCCGTCCGGGGCAGGTCAAGAGACCCAGTACTTC	CASSPSGAGQETQYF
-	-	TRBV11-3	TRBJ2-1	TGTGCCAGCAGCTCCTCTAGCATAGGAAATGAGCAGTTCTTC	CASSSSSIGNEQFF
-	once	TRBV30	TRBJ1-2	TGTGCCTGGAGTGGGAGGACATCTAACTATGGCTACACCTTC	CAWSGRTSNYGYTF
-	-	TRBV7-9	TRBJ1-4	TGTGCCAGCAGCCATAATCTTGGGACCGACCTTGAAAAACTGTTTTTT	CASSHNLGTDLEKLFF
-	-	TRBV9	TRBJ2-7	TGTGCCAGCAGCCCTGACCTAGCTTCCGAGCAGTACTTC	CASSPDLASEQYF
TRBD2	-	TRBV7-3	TRBJ2-2	TGTGCCAGCAGCTCCCAAACTAGCGCCGGGGAGCTGTTTTTT	CASSSQTSAGELFF